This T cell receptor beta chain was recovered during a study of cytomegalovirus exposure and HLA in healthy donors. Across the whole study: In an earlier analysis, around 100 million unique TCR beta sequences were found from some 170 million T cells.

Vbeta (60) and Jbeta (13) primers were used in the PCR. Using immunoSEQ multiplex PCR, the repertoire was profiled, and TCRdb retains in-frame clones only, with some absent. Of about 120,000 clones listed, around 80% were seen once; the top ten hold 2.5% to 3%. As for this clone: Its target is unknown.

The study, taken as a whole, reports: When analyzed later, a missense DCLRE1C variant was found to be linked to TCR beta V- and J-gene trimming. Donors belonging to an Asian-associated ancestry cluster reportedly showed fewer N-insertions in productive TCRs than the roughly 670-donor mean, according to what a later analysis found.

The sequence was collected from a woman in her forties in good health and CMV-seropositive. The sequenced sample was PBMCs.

The CDR3 region is CASSLAGTSGLVQETQYF. The CDR3, as DNA: TGCGCCAGCAGCTTGGCTGGGACTAGCGGCCTAGTCCAAGAGACCCAGTACTTC. The chain recombines TRBV5-1 with TRBJ2-5, with 11 bases aligning to TRBD2. This CDR3 has 18 amino acids. The germline V gene encodes CDR1 SGHRS and CDR2 YFSETQ. Losses at the gene ends were 0 bases for V and 1 base for J; bases not matched to a gene: 8. The complete variable domain, with remaining parts taken from reference TRBV5-1 and TRBJ2-5, reads KAGVTQTPRYLIKTRGQQVTLSCSPISGHRSVSWYQQTPGQGLQFLFEYFSETQRNKGNFPGRFSGRQFSNSRSEMNVSTLELGDSALYLCASSLAGTSGLVQETQYFGPGTRLLVL.